This entry lists 26 T cell receptor beta chains sequenced from one sample in a study of beta chain features in type 1 diabetes (dated by TCRdb to between 2017 and 2018). The library relied on the immunoSEQ multiplex PCR assay. All of the isolated RNA was reverse transcribed with the High Capacity cDNA Reverse Transcription Kit, so expressed TCRB transcripts were sequenced. The table was pulled from immuneACCESS by TCRdb, which kept in-frame rearrangements only. Such tables lose some clones; where checked, under half of the loss comes from unresolved V genes, and the rest has no known cause. This sample is represented by about 150,000 clones; approximately 12% of them were singletons. The top ten constitute roughly 2% of the sample. Material for sequencing was central memory CD4+ T cells from blood. These receptors all come from a man younger than 35 in good health.

This clone was observed a handful of times. This sequence joins TRBV5-5 and TRBJ2-7; TRBD1 matches at 7 bases. The CDR3 has 15 residues. V shed 0 bases and J 4 bases; nucleotides not matched to a gene: 7. Germline V gene lookup returns CDR1 SGHKS and CDR2 YYEKEE (reference sequence). The CDR3 spells CASSLVPTGSYEQYF. The DNA of the CDR3 is TGTGCCAGCAGCTTGGTTCCGACAGGGTCTTACGAGCAGTACTTC.

Ten or more counts support this clone. V and J are TRBV30 and TRBJ2-4, with D possibly being TRBD2 (5 bases). The CDR3 is 13 residues long. Germline CDR1 and CDR2: GTSNPN and SVGIG (reference sequence). V dropped 0 bases and J dropped 6 bases, with 9 bases sitting between them. Written as DNA, the CDR3 is TGTGCCTGGAGTGTACGAGGAGGAAACATTCAGTACTTC. This gives the protein CAWSVRGGNIQYF.

In regard to this clone: This specimen includes other DNA sequences encoding the same CDR3. The rearrangement links TRBV30 to TRBJ2-3; 7 bases align to TRBD2. CDR1 and CDR2 (germline): GTSNPN, SVGIG (reference sequence). The V segment lost 0 bases and the J segment 1 base; nucleotides outside the gene matches: 1. This CDR3 region has 14 residues. The CDR3 reads CAWSVRGGTDTQYF. The DNA for the CDR3 is TGTGCCTGGAGTGTTCGGGGGGGCACAGATACGCAGTATTTT.

The chain carries TRBV5-1 and TRBJ2-7; 9 nucleotides match TRBD1. Germline CDR1 and CDR2: SGHRS and YFSETQ. J gave up 5 bases and V 4 bases, and 4 bases lay outside the gene matches. This CDR3 region has 13 residues. The CDR3 sequence is CASSPWTGDEQYF. CDR3 nucleotide sequence: TGCGCCAGCAGCCCCTGGACAGGGGACGAGCAGTACTTC.

This CDR3 reads CAWIGRQSSSYNSPLHF. The DNA of the CDR3 is TGTGCCTGGATAGGGAGACAGTCGAGCTCCTATAATTCACCCCTCCACTTT. The V and J genes are TRBV30 and TRBJ1-6, with TRBD1 as a possible D gene (5 bases). In germline, CDR1 is GTSNPN, CDR2 SVGIG (reference sequence). V was trimmed by 4 bases and J by 0 bases, leaving 16 bases between them. The CDR3 loop spans 17 amino acids.

Only a few counts were recorded for this clone. CDR3 coding DNA: TGCAGCGTTGAGCAGGGACTAGCGGGAGGGTTCAATGAGCAGTTCTTC. As protein: CSVEQGLAGGFNEQFF. The rearrangement joins TRBV29-1 to TRBJ2-1, with 16 bases matching TRBD2. The V gene end was trimmed by 3 bases and the J gene end by 6 bases; junction bases not matched to a gene: 5. The germline V gene encodes CDR1 SQVTM and CDR2 ANQGSEA. The CDR3 runs 16 residues.

The chain combines TRBV7-9 with TRBJ1-5, with 7 bases fitting TRBD1. Germline V gene sequence: CDR1 SEHNR, CDR2 FQNEAQ (reference sequence). The CDR3 sequence is 17 residues long. The V gene end was trimmed by 4 bases and the J gene end by 1 base; junction bases not matched to a gene: 10. The CDR3 reads CASSWGTGDGSNQPQHF. In DNA form, the CDR3 reads TGTGCCAGCAGCTGGGGCACAGGGGATGGGAGCAATCAGCCCCAGCATTTT. The complete variable domain, with remaining parts taken from reference TRBV7-9 and TRBJ1-5, reads DTGVSQNPRHKITKRGQNVTFRCDPISEHNRLYWYRQTLGQGPEFLTYFQNEAQLEKSRLLSDRFSAERPKGSFSTLEIQRTEQGDSAMYLCASSWGTGDGSNQPQHFGDGTRLSIL.

The chain employs TRBV5-6 and TRBJ2-5; tentatively, D is TRBD1 or TRBD2 (5 bases each). V lost 2 bases, J lost 2 bases, and 16 bases lay in between. This CDR3 comprises 16 residues. Germline V gene lookup returns CDR1 SGHDT and CDR2 YYEEEE. CDR3: CASSFRLSGHQETQYF. For the CDR3, the DNA is TGTGCCAGCAGCTTTAGGTTGTCGGGGCATCAAGAGACCCAGTACTTC.

This clone was counted between two and nine times. The chain links TRBV25-1 to TRBJ2-3; no definite D call. This CDR3 spans 10 amino acids. Trimming left V 6 bases short and J 5 bases short, with 3 bases between. Germline V gives CDR1 MGHDK, CDR2 SYGVNS. The CDR3 DNA follows: TGTGCCAGCAGGGAAGATACGCAGTATTTT. It yields the protein CASREDTQYF.

The V and J genes are TRBV7-2 and TRBJ1-2; the D is unclear. Germline lookup yields CDR1 SGHTA and CDR2 FQGNSA. This CDR3 region has 12 residues. The germline V and J ends were trimmed by 5 bases and 6 bases, with 10 bases remaining between them. CDR3 in amino acids: CASSPTPNGYTF. The DNA for the CDR3 is TGTGCCAGCAGCCCTACACCAAATGGCTACACCTTC.

The gene calls are TRBV30 and TRBJ1-1; 10 nucleotides agree with TRBD1. The V gene's germline CDR1 is GTSNPN and CDR2 SVGIG (reference sequence). The CDR3 covers 16 residues. The J segment lost 2 bases and the V segment lost 3 bases, leaving 9 bases of the junction unmatched. DNA for the CDR3: TGTGCCTGGAGCCGACGACAGGGGGCAGGAAACACTGAAGCTTTCTTT. It is translated as CAWSRRQGAGNTEAFF. Combining the CDR3 with reference TRBV30 and TRBJ1-1 gives the whole variable domain SQTIHQWPATLVQPVGSPLSLECTVEGTSNPNLYWYRQAAGRGLQLLFYSVGIGQISSEVPQNLSASRPQDRQFILSSKKLLLSDSGFYLCAWSRRQGAGNTEAFFGQGTRLTVV.

This clone occurred a few times. The chain has TRBV23-1 and TRBJ2-2, with TRBD1 matching over 10 bases. TRBV23-1 is an ORF, with its function uncertain. The CDR3 covers 18 residues. With 0 bases clipped from V and 5 bases from J, the junction kept 9 bases outside the gene matches. CDR3 in DNA: TGCGCCAGCAGTCAATCGTCCCGACAGGGGGCCGGGACCGGGGAGCTGTTTTTT. It specifies CASSQSSRQGAGTGELFF.

The chain has TRBV5-4 and TRBJ1-1; 8 bases line up with TRBD1. The germline CDR1 and CDR2 sequences are SGHNT and YYREEE (reference sequence). Trimming at V came to 0 bases and at J to 4 bases, leaving 11 bases not matched to a gene. The CDR3 consists of 17 residues. The CDR3: CASSLEMRTGRGTEAFF. In nucleotides, the CDR3 is TGTGCCAGCAGCTTGGAAATGAGGACAGGGAGAGGCACTGAAGCTTTCTTT. Full variable domain (missing parts from reference TRBV5-4 and TRBJ1-1): ETGVTQSPTHLIKTRGQQVTLRCSSQSGHNTVSWYQQALGQGPQFIFQYYREEENGRGNFPPRFSGLQFPNYSSELNVNALELDDSALYLCASSLEMRTGRGTEAFFGQGTRLTVV.

This clone was seen only a few times. The chain uses TRBV4-3 and TRBJ2-1; 7 nucleotides agree with TRBD2. CDR3 length: 16 amino acids. V was pared by 1 base and J by 2 bases, with 5 bases of the junction left unmatched. Germline V gene lookup returns CDR1 LGHNA and CDR2 YSLEER. CDR3 loop: CASSQGAGDTYNEQFF. CDR3 bases: TGCGCCAGCAGCCAAGGGGCGGGAGACACCTACAATGAGCAGTTCTTC.

This sequence joins TRBV19 and TRBJ1-6; D is undetermined. The V end was cut by 6 bases, the J end by 0 bases, with 12 bases between. The CDR3 loop spans 16 amino acids. Germline CDR1 and CDR2: LNHDA and SQIVND (reference sequence). This CDR3 is CASRAGASSYNSPLHF. The CDR3 DNA sequence: TGTGCCAGTAGGGCAGGAGCGAGCTCCTATAATTCACCCCTCCACTTT.

This clone occurred a few times. CDR3 residues: CASRGTSQETQYF. In DNA, the CDR3 is TGTGCCAGCAGGGGGACATCCCAAGAGACCCAGTACTTC. The chain combines TRBV28 with TRBJ2-5; a possible D gene is TRBD1 (6 bases). The V gene's germline CDR1 is MDHEN and CDR2 SYDVKM. The CDR3 has 13 residues. Trimming removed 6 bases at V and 1 base at J, with 9 bases between.

In this sample, this clone turned up a few times. V and J are TRBV5-1 and TRBJ1-1; D is unclear. V lost 4 bases, J lost 0 bases, and 19 bases lay in between. CDR1 and CDR2 (germline): SGHRS, YFSETQ. The CDR3 covers 17 residues. CDR3: CASSQQMTAGLNTEAFF. The DNA of the CDR3 is TGCGCCAGCAGCCAACAGATGACGGCAGGACTGAACACTGAAGCTTTCTTT. The entire variable domain, with the rest obtained from reference TRBV5-1 and TRBJ1-1, is as follows: KAGVTQTPRYLIKTRGQQVTLSCSPISGHRSVSWYQQTPGQGLQFLFEYFSETQRNKGNFPGRFSGRQFSNSRSEMNVSTLELGDSALYLCASSQQMTAGLNTEAFFGQGTRLTVV.

This clone showed up just a few times. V usage is TRBV6-5 and J usage is TRBJ2-7, with D perhaps matching TRBD1 (5 bases). Germline-derived CDR1 and CDR2 are MNHEY and SVGAGI. V lost 7 bases and J lost 3, with 10 bases in between. CDR3 length: 12 amino acids. CDR3 in amino acids: CASTGQSYEQYF. The CDR3 bases are TGTGCCAGCACCGGACAAAGCTACGAGCAGTACTTC.

This clone came up a few times. The genes are TRBV9 and TRBJ2-6; D uncertain. Trimming removed 0 bases at V and 2 bases at J, with 6 bases between. Per the germline V gene, CDR1 is SGDLS and CDR2 is YYNGEE. The CDR3 has 15 amino acids. The CDR3: CASSVGLAGANVLTF. In nucleotides, the CDR3 is TGTGCCAGCAGCGTAGGACTTGCTGGGGCCAACGTCCTGACTTTC.

J is TRBJ1-4 and V is TRBV6-5, with a weak D call TRBD1 (6 bases). Germline CDR1 reads MNHEY; CDR2 reads SVGAGI. With 6 bases removed from V and 7 bases from J, the gap between germline ends came to 6 bases. The CDR3 is 11 amino acids. The CDR3 loop is CASSRGEKLFF. The CDR3 DNA follows: TGTGCCAGCAGCAGGGGTGAAAAACTGTTTTTT.

This clone was seen only a few times. J is TRBJ2-1 and V is TRBV15, with unresolved D. V was clipped by 6 bases and J by 3 bases, with 18 bases between them. Germline CDR1 is LNHNV and CDR2 is YYDKDF (reference sequence). This CDR3 region has 16 residues. The CDR3 loop reads CATSPTHSNGYNEQFF. The CDR3 DNA is TGTGCCACCAGTCCGACCCACTCCAATGGCTACAATGAGCAGTTCTTC.

The J gene is TRBJ2-7, the V gene TRBV4-3; 9 nucleotides align to TRBD1. Trimming removed 3 bases from V and 6 bases from J; junction bases left unmatched: 3. Germline CDR1 is LGHNA and CDR2 is YSLEER. The CDR3 runs to 13 residues. As DNA, the CDR3 is TGCGCCAGCAGCCAGGAACAGGGGGCCGAGCAGTACTTC. Translated, it gives CASSQEQGAEQYF.

This clone was seen a handful of times. In nucleotides, the CDR3 is TGTGCCAGCAGTTTCCGGGGATCATACCAGCCCCAGCATTTT. Translating gives CASSFRGSYQPQHF. The chain couples TRBV28 to TRBJ1-5, with no clear D. Germline V gives CDR1 MDHEN, CDR2 SYDVKM. The V end was cut by 3 bases, the J end by 7 bases, with 13 bases between. There are 14 residues in the CDR3.

This clone was counted between two and nine times. The rearrangement links TRBV11-3 to TRBJ2-1; 7 positions match TRBD1. Germline CDR1 reads SGHNT; CDR2 reads YENEEA. With V trimmed by 5 bases and J by 6 bases, 4 bases remained unmatched. CDR3 size: 13 residues. The CDR3 nucleotides read TGTGCCAGCAGCCGAGACAGGGCCAATGAGCAGTTCTTC. As protein: CASSRDRANEQFF. Drawing the rest from reference TRBV11-3 and TRBJ2-1, the complete variable domain is EAGVVQSPRYKIIEKKQPVAFWCNPISGHNTLYWYLQNLGQGPELLIRYENEEAVDDSQLPKDRFSAERLKGVDSTLKIQPAELGDSAVYLCASSRDRANEQFFGPGTRLTVL.

As for this clone: This may arise from a read error, as a much more abundant clone is one base away. The same CDR3 arises from other DNA sequences in this sample as well. The rearrangement links TRBV5-1 to TRBJ2-3; D not certain. CDR3 length equals 12 residues. Per the germline V gene, CDR1 is SGHRS and CDR2 is YFSETQ. V shed 2 bases and J shed 3 bases, with 4 bases lying between them. DNA of the CDR3: TGCGCCAGCAGCTTCTTGACAGATACGCAGTATTTT. Translation gives CASSFLTDTQYF.

This clone has just a few counts. This chain links TRBV5-5 with TRBJ1-6; weak D call: TRBD1 (5 bases). Germline-derived CDR1 and CDR2 are SGHKS and YYEKEE (reference sequence). Trimming removed 1 base from V and 1 base from J, with 9 bases in between. The CDR3 consists of 16 residues. Here the CDR3 DNA reads TGTGCCAGCAGCTTGACAGGCCTTTCCTATAATTCACCCCTCCACTTT. Translated, it gives CASSLTGLSYNSPLHF.